This T cell receptor beta chain stems from a study of cytomegalovirus exposure and HLA in healthy donors. Study-wide points: A later analysis found most CMV-associated TCR beta chains apparently HLA-restricted. Segments of the TCR beta V type were, in most cases, productive about 87% or about 30% of the time in an earlier analysis.

With 60 Vbeta and 13 Jbeta primers, the PCR was carried out. The table came from immunoSEQ multiplex PCR; TCRdb's copy has only in-frame clones and leaves some out. Of roughly 86,000 clones listed, about 79% are singletons. In its sample, this clone was seen a few times. What it recognizes is unknown. The CDR3 is 18 amino acids. CDR1 and CDR2 from the germline V gene are LGHNA and YSLEER. The ends lost 0 bases at V and 4 bases at J; junction bases unmatched: 7. The sample consisted of PBMCs. The chain combines TRBV4-3 with TRBJ2-2; TRBD2 aligns across 11 bases. This sequence originates from a female donor in good health and CMV-seronegative. The CDR3 is CASSQDRLAGGTTGELFF. The CDR3 DNA follows: TGCGCCAGCAGCCAAGATAGGCTAGCGGGGGGTACCACCGGGGAGCTGTTTTTT.